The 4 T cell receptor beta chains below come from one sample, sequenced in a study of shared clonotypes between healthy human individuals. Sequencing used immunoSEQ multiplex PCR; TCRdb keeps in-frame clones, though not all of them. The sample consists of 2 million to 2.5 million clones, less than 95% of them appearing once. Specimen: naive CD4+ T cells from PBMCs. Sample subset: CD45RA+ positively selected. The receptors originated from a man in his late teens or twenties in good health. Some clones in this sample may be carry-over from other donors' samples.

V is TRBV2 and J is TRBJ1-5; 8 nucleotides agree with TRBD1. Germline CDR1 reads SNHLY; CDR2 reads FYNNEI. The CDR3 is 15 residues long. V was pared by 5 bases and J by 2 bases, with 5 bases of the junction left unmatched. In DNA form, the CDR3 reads TGTGCCAGCAGTCAAGGACAGGGTGGCAATCAGCCCCAGCATTTT. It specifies CASSQGQGGNQPQHF.

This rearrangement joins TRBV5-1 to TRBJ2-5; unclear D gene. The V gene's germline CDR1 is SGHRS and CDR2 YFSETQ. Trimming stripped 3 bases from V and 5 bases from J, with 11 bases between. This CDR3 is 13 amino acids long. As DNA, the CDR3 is TGCGCCAGCAGCTCGTCTAGAGCCGAGACCCAGTACTTC. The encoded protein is CASSSSRAETQYF.

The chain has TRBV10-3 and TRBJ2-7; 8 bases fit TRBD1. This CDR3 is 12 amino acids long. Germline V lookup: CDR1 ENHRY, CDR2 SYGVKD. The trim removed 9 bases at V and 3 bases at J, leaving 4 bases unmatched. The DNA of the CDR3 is TGTGCCATTTGGGACAGGAGCTACGAGCAGTACTTC. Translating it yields CAIWDRSYEQYF.

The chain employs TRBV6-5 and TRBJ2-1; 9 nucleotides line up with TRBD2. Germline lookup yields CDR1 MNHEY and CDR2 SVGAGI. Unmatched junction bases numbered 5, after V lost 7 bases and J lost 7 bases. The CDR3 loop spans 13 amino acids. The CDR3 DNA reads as TGTGCCAGCACCGGGACTAGCAGTAATGAGCAGTTCTTC. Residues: CASTGTSSNEQFF.